These 10 T cell receptor beta chains were all obtained from the same sample, sequenced in a study of CD8 T cells in ankylosing spondylitis. TCRdb reanalysed the 5' RACE reads using MiXCR and keeps one entry per CDR3 protein. This table has just under 550,000 distinct CDR3 sequences, about 13% appearing once. The study's findings and limits: Typical of ankylosing spondylitis blood, it appeared, was a TCR beta motif of roughly eight highly homologous variants.

Their specific antigens are unknown. The sample taken for sequencing was blood, either unsorted or a sorted T cell fraction (not recorded which). These TCRs come from a male donor with ankylosing spondylitis.

The chain has TRBV27 and TRBJ2-1, with 10 bases lining up with TRBD1. Germline values: CDR1 MNHEY, CDR2 SMNVEV (reference sequence). The CDR3 runs to 15 residues. With 6 bases clipped from V and 5 bases from J, the junction kept 7 bases outside the gene matches. The DNA of the CDR3 is TGTGCCAGCAGCCGGACAGGGGGAGGGGACAATGAGCAGTTCTTC. Its translation: CASSRTGGGDNEQFF.

This chain uses TRBV5-1 with TRBJ2-3; no clear D gene. The CDR3 totals 15 residues. V gave up 6 bases and J gave up 0 bases, with 14 bases separating them. In germline, CDR1 is SGHRS, CDR2 YFSETQ. The CDR3 DNA sequence: TGCGCCAGCAACCCCCGGCCGTCGAGCACAGATACGCAGTATTTT. Its protein product is CASNPRPSSTDTQYF.

This clonotype was seen a handful of times. The CDR3 sequence is CASSTTQTQYF. In nucleotides, the CDR3 is TGTGCCAGCAGCACAACCCAGACCCAGTACTTC. The J gene is TRBJ2-5, the V gene TRBV7-9, with D unresolved. Germline values: CDR1 SEHNR, CDR2 FQNEAQ (reference sequence). V lost 5 bases to trimming and J lost 6 bases, with 7 bases between them. The CDR3 consists of 11 residues.

This clonotype was seen a few times. This chain links TRBV6-5 with TRBJ1-2; D possibly corresponds to TRBD1 (6 bases). V was clipped by 3 bases and J by 6 bases, with 20 bases between them. The CDR3 loop spans 16 amino acids. In germline, CDR1 is MNHEY, CDR2 SVGAGI. The CDR3 bases are TGTGCCAGCAGTTATCTACAGGGTAATGGATTTCATGGCTACACCTTC. This sequence encodes CASSYLQGNGFHGYTF.

This clonotype was observed a few times. This sequence joins TRBV11-2 and TRBJ2-7; 9 nucleotides line up with TRBD1. CDR1 is SGHAT, CDR2 FQNNGV, per germline. V gave up 1 base and J gave up 2 bases; unmatched junction bases: 6. The length of the CDR3 is 16 residues. DNA for the CDR3: TGTGCCAGCAGCTTAGTCACAAGACAGGGGGCCTACGAGCAGTACGTC. This sequence encodes CASSLVTRQGAYEQYV.

V usage is TRBV27 and J usage is TRBJ2-7, with 8 bases identical to TRBD1. Germline V gene sequence: CDR1 MNHEY, CDR2 SMNVEV (reference sequence). The CDR3 loop spans 15 amino acids. Losses at the gene ends were 2 bases for V and 5 bases for J; bases not matched to a gene: 8. The CDR3 sequence: CASSLIPGGIHEQYV. DNA for the CDR3: TGTGCCAGCAGTTTAATTCCAGGGGGCATCCACGAGCAGTACGTC.

The rearrangement joins TRBV6-2 or TRBV6-3 to TRBJ2-7; 10 bases map to TRBD2. Per the germline V gene, CDR1 is MNHEY and CDR2 is SVGEGT. Unmatched junction bases numbered 5, after V lost 0 bases and J lost 3 bases. CDR3 length equals 16 residues. CDR3 sequence reads: CASSYSELAGNYEQYV. The DNA for the CDR3 is TGTGCCAGCAGTTACTCGGAACTAGCGGGGAACTACGAGCAGTACGTC.

Ten or more counts support this clonotype. The V and J genes are TRBV29-1 and TRBJ1-1; 8 positions agree with TRBD1. V lost 0 bases to trimming and J lost 1 base; unmatched junction nucleotides: 1. The V gene's germline CDR1 is SQVTM and CDR2 ANQGSEA. The CDR3 consists of 14 residues. CDR3 in amino acids: CSVEEGQANTEAFF. The CDR3 DNA sequence: TGCAGCGTTGAAGAGGGACAGGCGAACACTGAAGCTTTCTTT.

The V call is TRBV30, the J call TRBJ1-6; a weak D match, TRBD1 (6 bases). V lost 2 bases to trimming and J lost 7 bases, with 15 bases between them. Germline loops: CDR1 GTSNPN, CDR2 SVGIG (reference sequence). The CDR3 sequence is 15 residues long. CDR3 protein: CAWSLGGGRNSPLHF. CDR3 nucleotide sequence: TGTGCCTGGAGTCTCGGAGGGGGGCGGAATTCACCCCTCCACTTT.

This clonotype was seen a few times. The chain couples TRBV5-1 to TRBJ2-3, with 11 positions matching TRBD2. J lost 6 bases, V lost 4 bases, and 10 bases had no gene match. Germline V gene sequence: CDR1 SGHRS, CDR2 YFSETQ. This CDR3 has 16 residues. The CDR3 DNA reads as TGCGCCAGCAGCCAATGGGTAGCGGGGGGGATGGATACGCAGTATTTT. It yields the protein CASSQWVAGGMDTQYF.